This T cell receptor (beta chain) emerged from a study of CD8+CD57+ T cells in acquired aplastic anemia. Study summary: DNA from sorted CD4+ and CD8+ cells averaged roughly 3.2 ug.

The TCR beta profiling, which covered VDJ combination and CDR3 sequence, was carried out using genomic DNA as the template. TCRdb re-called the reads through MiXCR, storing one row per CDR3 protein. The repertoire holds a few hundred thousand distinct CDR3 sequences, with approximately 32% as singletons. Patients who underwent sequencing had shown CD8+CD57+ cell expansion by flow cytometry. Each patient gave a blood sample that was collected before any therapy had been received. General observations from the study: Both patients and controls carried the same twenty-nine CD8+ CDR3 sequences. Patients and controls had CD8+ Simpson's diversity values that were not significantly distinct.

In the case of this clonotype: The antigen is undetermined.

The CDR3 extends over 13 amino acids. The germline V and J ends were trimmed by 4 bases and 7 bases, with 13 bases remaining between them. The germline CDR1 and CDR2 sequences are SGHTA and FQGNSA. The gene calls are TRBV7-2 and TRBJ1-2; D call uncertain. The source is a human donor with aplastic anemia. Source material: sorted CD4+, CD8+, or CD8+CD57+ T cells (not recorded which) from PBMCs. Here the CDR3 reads CASSSLDDCGYTF. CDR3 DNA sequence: TGTGCCAGCAGCTCACTAGACGACTGTGGCTACACCTTC.